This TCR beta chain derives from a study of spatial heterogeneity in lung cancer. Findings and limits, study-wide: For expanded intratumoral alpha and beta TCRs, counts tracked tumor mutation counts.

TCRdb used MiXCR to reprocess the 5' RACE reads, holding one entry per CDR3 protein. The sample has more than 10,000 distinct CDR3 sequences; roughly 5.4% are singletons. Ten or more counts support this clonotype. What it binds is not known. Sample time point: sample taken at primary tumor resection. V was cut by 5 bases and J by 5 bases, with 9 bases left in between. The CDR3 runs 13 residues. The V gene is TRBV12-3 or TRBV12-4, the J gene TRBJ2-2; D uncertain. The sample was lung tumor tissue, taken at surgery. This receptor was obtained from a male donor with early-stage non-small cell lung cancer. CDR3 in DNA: TGTGCCAGCAGTCGCCCCGAGACCGGGGAGCTGTTTTTT. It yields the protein CASSRPETGELFF.